This is a list of T cell receptor beta chains from one sample in a study of cytomegalovirus exposure and HLA in healthy donors. Clones were sequenced by immunoSEQ multiplex PCR, and TCRdb holds only the in-frame ones, with some missing. The sample consists of about 160,000 clones, 84% of them appearing once. The sample consisted of PBMCs. These receptors all come from a man aged 30-40 years in good health and CMV-seronegative. Both conserved end residues are part of each CDR3. A D gene is named only where the DNA matches it firmly. Some rows have no size entry. The others give once, few or many, or a class for an expanded clone.

j_call: TRBJ1-3; d_call: TRBD1; clone_size: -; v_call: TRBV25-1; cdr3_aa: CASRNDRAGNTIYF; cdr3_nt: TGTGCCAGCAGGAATGACAGGGCTGGAAACACCATATATTTT
j_call: TRBJ2-6; d_call: TRBD2; clone_size: once; v_call: TRBV6-5; cdr3_aa: CASSYGGVGANVLTF; cdr3_nt: TGTGCCAGCAGTTACGGGGGGGTCGGGGCCAACGTCCTGACTTTC
j_call: TRBJ2-5; d_call: -; clone_size: once; v_call: TRBV5-8; cdr3_aa: CASSLTGFTETQYF; cdr3_nt: TGTGCCAGCAGCCTCACAGGGTTCACAGAGACCCAGTACTTC
j_call: TRBJ2-7; d_call: TRBD1; clone_size: few; v_call: TRBV19; cdr3_aa: CASSIEERTGAYEQYF; cdr3_nt: TGTGCCAGTAGTATAGAGGAGCGGACAGGGGCCTACGAGCAGTACTTC
j_call: TRBJ2-5; d_call: TRBD2; clone_size: few; v_call: TRBV6-6; cdr3_aa: CASDGGEAETQYF; cdr3_nt: TGTGCCAGCGACGGGGGGGAGGCGGAGACCCAGTACTTC
j_call: TRBJ2-1; d_call: TRBD2; clone_size: -; v_call: TRBV28; cdr3_aa: CASSWAGLAGDNEQFF; cdr3_nt: TGTGCCAGCAGTTGGGCAGGACTAGCGGGCGACAATGAGCAGTTCTTC
j_call: TRBJ2-2; d_call: TRBD1; clone_size: -; v_call: TRBV30; cdr3_aa: CAGDRVNTGELFF; cdr3_nt: TGTGCCGGGGACAGAGTAAACACCGGGGAGCTGTTTTTT
j_call: TRBJ2-3; d_call: -; clone_size: -; v_call: TRBV18; cdr3_aa: CASSGQHSTDTQYF; cdr3_nt: TGTGCCAGCTCAGGCCAACATAGCACAGATACGCAGTATTTT
j_call: TRBJ2-3; d_call: TRBD2; clone_size: -; v_call: TRBV14; cdr3_aa: CASSHGTSGAARGQYF; cdr3_nt: TGTGCCAGCAGCCACGGGACTAGCGGGGCGGCCCGTGGGCAGTATTTT
j_call: TRBJ2-3; d_call: TRBD2; clone_size: -; v_call: TRBV29-1; cdr3_aa: CSVTSGGSNTQYF; cdr3_nt: TGCAGCGTTACTAGCGGGGGTTCAAATACGCAGTATTTT
j_call: TRBJ1-1; d_call: TRBD1; clone_size: -; v_call: TRBV29-1; cdr3_aa: CSVTPTGTWNTEAFF; cdr3_nt: TGCAGCGTGACCCCGACAGGGACCTGGAACACTGAAGCTTTCTTT
j_call: TRBJ1-1; d_call: TRBD1; clone_size: few; v_call: TRBV6-5; cdr3_aa: CASRGQGGTEAFF; cdr3_nt: TGTGCCAGCAGAGGACAGGGCGGCACTGAAGCTTTCTTT
j_call: TRBJ2-7; d_call: TRBD2; clone_size: -; v_call: TRBV6-6; cdr3_aa: CASSFRLAGTNYEQYF; cdr3_nt: TGTGCCAGCAGTTTTCGCCTAGCGGGGACTAACTACGAGCAGTACTTC
j_call: TRBJ2-7; d_call: -; clone_size: -; v_call: TRBV27; cdr3_aa: CASSFHSSYEQYF; cdr3_nt: TGTGCCAGCAGTTTTCACAGCTCCTACGAGCAGTACTTC
j_call: TRBJ1-1; d_call: TRBD1; clone_size: -; v_call: TRBV6-1; cdr3_aa: CASSGTRDSRLNTEAFF; cdr3_nt: TGTGCCAGCAGTGGGACCAGGGACAGCCGCTTGAACACTGAAGCTTTCTTT
j_call: TRBJ1-2; d_call: TRBD1; clone_size: -; v_call: TRBV18; cdr3_aa: CASSPISPGQGSYTF; cdr3_nt: TGTGCCAGCTCACCAATAAGTCCGGGACAGGGGAGCTACACCTTC
j_call: TRBJ2-7; d_call: -; clone_size: -; v_call: TRBV5-1; cdr3_aa: CASSAIKGGEKTYEQYF; cdr3_nt: TGCGCCAGCAGCGCGATAAAGGGCGGGGAAAAGACCTACGAGCAGTACTTC
j_call: TRBJ1-1; d_call: TRBD1; clone_size: -; v_call: TRBV28; cdr3_aa: CASSGSGQGINTEAFF; cdr3_nt: TGTGCCAGCAGTGGGTCGGGACAGGGGATTAACACTGAAGCTTTCTTT
j_call: TRBJ1-5; d_call: TRBD1; clone_size: -; v_call: TRBV6-4; cdr3_aa: CATSKGAQRRQPQHF; cdr3_nt: TGTGCCACCTCAAAGGGGGCCCAGAGACGTCAGCCCCAGCATTTT
j_call: TRBJ1-2; d_call: TRBD1; clone_size: -; v_call: TRBV9; cdr3_aa: CASSLGGTDSRYGYTF; cdr3_nt: TGTGCCAGCAGCTTAGGAGGGACAGACAGCCGATATGGCTACACCTTC
j_call: TRBJ1-1; d_call: -; clone_size: -; v_call: TRBV7-2; cdr3_aa: CASSLVTQGFVPTEAFF; cdr3_nt: TGTGCCAGCAGCTTAGTGACCCAGGGGTTCGTGCCTACTGAAGCTTTCTTT
j_call: TRBJ2-3; d_call: -; clone_size: -; v_call: TRBV28; cdr3_aa: CASSLRGSSQYF; cdr3_nt: TGTGCCAGCAGTTTAAGGGGAAGCTCGCAGTATTTT
j_call: TRBJ1-1; d_call: -; clone_size: -; v_call: TRBV5-6; cdr3_aa: CASSLAGQSVFF; cdr3_nt: TGTGCCAGCAGCTTGGCCGGACAGTCGGTTTTCTTT
j_call: TRBJ2-2; d_call: -; clone_size: -; v_call: TRBV10-1; cdr3_aa: CASREDSYTGELFF; cdr3_nt: TGCGCCAGCAGGGAGGATAGTTACACCGGGGAGCTGTTTTTT
j_call: TRBJ1-2; d_call: -; clone_size: -; v_call: TRBV18; cdr3_aa: CASSRKGVPTHYGYTF; cdr3_nt: TGTGCCAGCTCGCGCAAAGGGGTGCCCACCCACTATGGCTACACCTTC
j_call: TRBJ1-4; d_call: TRBD1; clone_size: -; v_call: TRBV5-4; cdr3_aa: CASSWTGGNEKLFF; cdr3_nt: TGTGCCAGCAGCTGGACAGGGGGGAATGAAAAACTGTTTTTT
j_call: TRBJ1-5; d_call: -; clone_size: once; v_call: TRBV19; cdr3_aa: CASSIVSAELGPQHF; cdr3_nt: TGTGCCAGTAGTATTGTCAGTGCGGAATTGGGGCCCCAGCATTTT
j_call: TRBJ1-2; d_call: -; clone_size: -; v_call: TRBV5-3; cdr3_aa: CARSSPGWGPSWGYTF; cdr3_nt: TGTGCCAGAAGCTCCCCCGGGTGGGGGCCCTCCTGGGGCTACACCTTC
j_call: TRBJ1-5; d_call: TRBD1; clone_size: -; v_call: TRBV6-5; cdr3_aa: CASSLRQGWGQPQHF; cdr3_nt: TGTGCCAGCAGTCTCCGACAGGGCTGGGGGCAGCCCCAGCATTTT
j_call: TRBJ2-2; d_call: TRBD2; clone_size: -; v_call: TRBV19; cdr3_aa: CASSPSRGGRASGELFF; cdr3_nt: TGTGCCAGTAGTCCCTCACGTGGAGGGAGGGCGAGCGGGGAGCTGTTTTTT
j_call: TRBJ2-1; d_call: TRBD2; clone_size: few; v_call: TRBV10-3; cdr3_aa: CAIQLAGEGHEQFF; cdr3_nt: TGTGCCATCCAACTAGCGGGAGAGGGTCATGAGCAGTTCTTC
j_call: TRBJ2-5; d_call: -; clone_size: -; v_call: TRBV12-2; cdr3_aa: CASRPERYQYF; cdr3_nt: TGTGCAAGTCGCCCGGAGAGGTACCAGTACTTC
j_call: TRBJ2-4; d_call: -; clone_size: once; v_call: TRBV11-3; cdr3_aa: CASSSPARGQTAKNIQYF; cdr3_nt: TGTGCCAGCAGCTCCCCAGCACGAGGACAGACAGCCAAAAACATTCAGTACTTC
j_call: TRBJ2-7; d_call: -; clone_size: once; v_call: TRBV5-6; cdr3_aa: CASSPPGSGGLRYEQYF; cdr3_nt: TGTGCCAGCAGCCCGCCTGGGTCGGGGGGCCTTCGGTACGAGCAGTACTTC
j_call: TRBJ2-7; d_call: -; clone_size: once; v_call: TRBV27; cdr3_aa: CASSLVVQAAYEQYF; cdr3_nt: TGTGCCAGCAGTTTAGTGGTACAGGCCGCCTACGAGCAGTACTTC
j_call: TRBJ2-1; d_call: -; clone_size: -; v_call: TRBV11-3; cdr3_aa: CASSLGRGEAYNEQFF; cdr3_nt: TGTGCCAGCAGCTTAGGTCGTGGGGAGGCCTACAATGAGCAGTTCTTC
j_call: TRBJ2-1; d_call: TRBD2; clone_size: -; v_call: TRBV4-3; cdr3_aa: CASSHDLAGVKNEQFF; cdr3_nt: TGCGCCAGCAGCCACGACTTAGCGGGAGTAAAAAATGAGCAGTTCTTC
j_call: TRBJ1-5; d_call: -; clone_size: -; v_call: TRBV4-2; cdr3_aa: CASSRGGNQPQHF; cdr3_nt: TGTGCCAGCAGCCGCGGGGGCAATCAGCCCCAGCATTTT
j_call: TRBJ2-3; d_call: TRBD2; clone_size: -; v_call: TRBV5-6; cdr3_aa: CASSRGGSTDTQYF; cdr3_nt: TGTGCCAGCAGCCGGGGGGGAAGCACAGATACGCAGTATTTT
j_call: TRBJ2-1; d_call: -; clone_size: -; v_call: TRBV9; cdr3_aa: CASSFLGNEQFF; cdr3_nt: TGTGCCAGCAGCTTCCTCGGTAATGAGCAGTTCTTC
j_call: TRBJ2-3; d_call: -; clone_size: -; v_call: TRBV30; cdr3_aa: CAWSGRGLLSDTQYF; cdr3_nt: TGTGCCTGGAGTGGGCGGGGCCTATTGTCAGATACGCAGTATTTT
j_call: TRBJ1-4; d_call: TRBD1; clone_size: -; v_call: TRBV2; cdr3_aa: CASSRTGDRLFF; cdr3_nt: TGTGCCAGCAGTCGGACAGGGGACCGGCTGTTTTTT
j_call: TRBJ2-3; d_call: -; clone_size: -; v_call: TRBV7-3; cdr3_aa: CASSLSTDTQYF; cdr3_nt: TGTGCCAGCAGTCTCAGCACAGATACGCAGTATTTT
j_call: TRBJ2-7; d_call: -; clone_size: few; v_call: TRBV11-2; cdr3_aa: CASSYPGVDEQYF; cdr3_nt: TGTGCCAGCAGCTACCCAGGGGTGGACGAGCAGTACTTC
j_call: TRBJ1-1; d_call: -; clone_size: -; v_call: TRBV5-1; cdr3_aa: CASSLVGVGTEAFF; cdr3_nt: TGCGCCAGCAGCTTGGTAGGGGTCGGCACTGAAGCTTTCTTT